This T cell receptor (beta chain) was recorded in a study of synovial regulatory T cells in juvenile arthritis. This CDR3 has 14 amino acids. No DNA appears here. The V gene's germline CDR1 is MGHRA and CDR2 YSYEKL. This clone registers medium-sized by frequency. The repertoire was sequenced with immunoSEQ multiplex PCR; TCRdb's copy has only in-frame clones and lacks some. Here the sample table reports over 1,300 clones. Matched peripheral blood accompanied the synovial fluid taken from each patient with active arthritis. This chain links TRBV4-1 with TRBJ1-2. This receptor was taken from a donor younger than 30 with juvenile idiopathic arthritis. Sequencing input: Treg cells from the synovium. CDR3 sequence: CASSQDSGPGGYTF.